This T cell receptor beta chain was retrieved from a study of sequential checkpoint blockade in melanoma. Study context: Patients were randomized 1:1 to nivolumab-then-ipilimumab or ipilimumab-then-nivolumab first-line. Both treatment sequences were followed by maintenance nivolumab.

Sequenced by immunoSEQ multiplex PCR; TCRdb stores in-frame clones only, minus some. The data show 34,000 or so clones, with more than 65% seen just once and 15% to 20% held by the top ten. This clone has only one observation. Treatment described: randomized to nivolumab then ipilimumab (arm A) or the reverse (arm B). None of the patients previously received DNA-damaging chemotherapy. From thawed PBMCs, live CD3+CD8+ cells negative for CD19 and CD56 were sorted. The CDR3 loop spans 16 amino acids. V lost 3 bases and J 0 bases, leaving 14 bases between the germline ends. Germline loops: CDR1 PRHDT, CDR2 FYEKMQ (reference sequence).

This chain joins TRBV13 and TRBJ1-1; unclear D gene. The sequences come from CD8+ T cells sorted from blood (inferred from file names), collected from a patient given nivolumab and ipilimumab in sequence. This TCR derives from a human donor with melanoma. The CDR3 reads CASSFGDGAMNTEAFF. The DNA for the CDR3 is TGTGCCAGCAGCTTCGGCGACGGAGCCATGAACACTGAAGCTTTCTTT.